A single sample is the source of the 10 T cell receptor beta chains below, sequenced in a study of Ad26.COV2.S vaccination and SARS-CoV-2 variants. TCRdb's copy holds only in-frame clones and misses some; the assay was immunoSEQ multiplex PCR. This sample has about 400,000 clones, with more than 85% found just once. Treatment in this sample: 15 to 20 received Ad26.COV2.S at low or high dose, single or two shots; about 5 received placebo; per-sample allocation not given. Collection of the samples took place on day 63 after the first injection of vaccine or placebo. The source material was peripheral blood, sampled in a trial of Ad26.COV2.S vaccine versus placebo. The origin of the receptors is a person aged 18-60 years who received the Ad26.COV2.S COVID-19 vaccine or a placebo.

The CDR3 DNA reads TGTGCCAGCACCGAGACAGCGAACTATGGCTACACCTTC. Its protein product is CASTETANYGYTF. The chain employs TRBV6-5 and TRBJ1-2; D possibly corresponds to TRBD1 (5 bases). Germline V gene sequence: CDR1 MNHEY, CDR2 SVGAGI. This CDR3 region has 13 residues. V was cut by 7 bases and J by 2 bases, with 11 bases left in between.

The rearrangement links TRBV5-1 to TRBJ2-1; no clear D. Trimming removed 4 bases from V and 5 bases from J, with 7 bases in between. Germline loops: CDR1 SGHRS, CDR2 YFSETQ. The CDR3 is 12 amino acids. CDR3 coding DNA: TGCGCCAGCAGCCACCTAGACAATGAGCAGTTCTTC. Translating gives CASSHLDNEQFF.

This chain links TRBV12-5 with TRBJ1-6; D is perhaps TRBD1 (5 bases). The V gene lost 3 bases and the J gene lost 9 bases, with 15 bases spanning the gap. The CDR3 has 15 residues. Germline lookup yields CDR1 LGHNT and CDR2 FRNRAP. CDR3 in DNA: TGTGCTAGTGGTTTATCCTGGGGGATGGTTTCACCCCTCCACTTT. Translating it yields CASGLSWGMVSPLHF.

The rearrangement links TRBV5-4 to TRBJ1-1; possibly TRBD1 for D (6 bases). The CDR3 is 14 residues long. The germline V and J ends were trimmed by 2 bases and 5 bases, with 13 bases remaining between them. CDR1 is SGHNT and CDR2 is YYREEE in the germline V gene (reference sequence). The DNA for the CDR3 is TGTGCCAGCAGCTTTCGGGGGCAGGGGACTGAAGCTTTCTTT. Residues: CASSFRGQGTEAFF.

This clone was counted once. The CDR3 reads CASSLSGQAFTDTQYF. The CDR3 nucleotides are TGTGCCAGCAGCTTATCCGGTCAGGCTTTCACAGATACGCAGTATTTT. This chain links TRBV7-2 with TRBJ2-3; the D is unclear. The CDR3 runs to 16 residues. Trimming shortened V by 2 bases and J by 2 bases, and 14 bases separated the two germline ends. Germline CDR1 SGHTA, CDR2 FQGNSA.

Only a few counts were recorded for this clone. The chain uses TRBV7-2 and TRBJ1-2; D possibly corresponds to TRBD1 (6 bases). CDR3 length: 14 residues. Trimming stripped 6 bases from V and 8 bases from J, with 19 bases between. Germline V lookup: CDR1 SGHTA, CDR2 FQGNSA. The CDR3 sequence: CASSTLGGGRGYTF. The CDR3 DNA is TGTGCCAGCAGTACTCTGGGGGGGGGCCGGGGCTACACCTTC.

The J gene is TRBJ1-2, the V gene TRBV4-1, with D unresolved. Germline lookup yields CDR1 MGHRA and CDR2 YSYEKL. The ends were cut back, 2 bases at V and 7 bases at J, with 17 bases in the middle. The length of the CDR3 is 15 residues. The CDR3 coding sequence is TGCGCCAGCAGCCAACCAAGGGAGGCGGTGGGTGGCTACACCTTC. It is translated as CASSQPREAVGGYTF.

This clone showed up just once. The rearrangement links TRBV12-3 or TRBV12-4 to TRBJ1-2, with D possibly being TRBD1 (5 bases). The CDR3 covers 13 residues. Deletions cut 2 bases from V and 3 bases from J, with 7 bases between. The CDR3 region is CASSLSGDYGYTF. The CDR3 DNA reads as TGTGCCAGCAGTTTATCGGGGGACTATGGCTACACCTTC.

The genes are TRBV19 and TRBJ1-5; TRBD1 is a possible D gene (5 bases). Germline values: CDR1 LNHDA, CDR2 SQIVND (reference sequence). Trimming stripped 7 bases from V and 6 bases from J, with 13 bases between. The CDR3 is 13 residues long. The CDR3, as DNA: TGTGCCAGTACCGCGTTCGGGGGTCAGCCCCAGCATTTT. Translated: CASTAFGGQPQHF.

The chain combines TRBV5-1 with TRBJ2-2; weak D call: TRBD1 (5 bases). This CDR3 has 12 residues. Germline V gene lookup returns CDR1 SGHRS and CDR2 YFSETQ. Trimming shortened V by 5 bases and J by 5 bases, and 7 bases separated the two germline ends. The CDR3 coding sequence is TGCGCCAGCAGTTCAGGGACCGGGGAGCTGTTTTTT. It specifies CASSSGTGELFF.